These 29 T cell receptor beta chains came from one sample sequenced in a study of cytomegalovirus exposure and HLA in healthy donors. It was with 60 Vbeta and 13 Jbeta primers that the PCR ran. The data were produced by immunoSEQ multiplex PCR, yet TCRdb's version contains in-frame clones alone and is incomplete. The repertoire includes under 200,000 clones, 70% to 85% of them detected once, and under 6.5% sits in the top ten. Sequencing input: PBMCs. The receptors here all came from a middle-aged man in good health and CMV-seropositive.

Relative to its sample, this clone is medium-sized. The chain carries TRBV25-1 and TRBJ1-2; possibly TRBD1 for D (6 bases). The CDR3 has 13 residues. Trimming shortened V by 1 base and J by 3 bases, and 6 bases separated the two germline ends. The germline CDR1 and CDR2 sequences are MGHDK and SYGVNS. The CDR3 region has the DNA TGTGCCAGCAGTGAATGGACAGACTATGGCTACACCTTC. It translates to CASSEWTDYGYTF.

This chain links TRBV4-1 with TRBJ1-2; 10 positions match TRBD1. The CDR3 extends over 18 amino acids. The germline gives CDR1 MGHRA, CDR2 YSYEKL. Unmatched junction bases numbered 16, after V lost 5 bases and J lost 4 bases. The CDR3 bases are TGCGCCAGCAGCGAGGCCCGGGGACAGGGGAGCTGGGGCTATGGCTACACCTTC. It encodes CASSEARGQGSWGYGYTF.

The chain links TRBV6-1 to TRBJ1-5, with 7 positions matching TRBD1. Germline CDR1 and CDR2: MNHNS and SASEGT. V trimming: 2 bases; J trimming: 5 bases; junction bases outside the gene matches: 9. This CDR3 contains 16 residues. CDR3 loop: CASSESLAQGYQPQHF. The DNA for the CDR3 is TGTGCCAGCAGTGAAAGTTTGGCACAGGGGTATCAGCCCCAGCATTTT.

V is TRBV6-6 and J is TRBJ2-7; TRBD1 might be the D (6 bases). In germline, CDR1 is MNHNY, CDR2 SVGAGI (reference sequence). Trimming took off 5 bases at V and 2 bases at J, with 19 bases between the two ends. CDR3 size: 16 residues. DNA for the CDR3: TGTGCCAGCAGTGCTTGGGGGCAGGCGGCTGCCTACGAGCAGTACTTC. It is translated as CASSAWGQAAAYEQYF.

V and J are TRBV7-2 and TRBJ2-3, with D maybe TRBD2 (7 bases). Germline loops: CDR1 SGHTA, CDR2 FQGNSA. There are 16 residues in the CDR3. V lost 0 bases, J lost 4 bases, and 14 bases lay in between. In DNA form, the CDR3 reads TGTGCCAGCAGCTTAGCTGGGGGGGGGCTCGCAGATACGCAGTATTTT. Its protein product is CASSLAGGGLADTQYF.

V usage is TRBV13 and J usage is TRBJ2-6; tentatively, D is TRBD1 (6 bases). The germline gives CDR1 PRHDT, CDR2 FYEKMQ (reference sequence). V was pared by 3 bases and J by 0 bases, with 21 bases between. The CDR3 is 20 amino acids. The CDR3 nucleotides read TGTGCCAGCAGCTTCGGCAGTCAGGGGCCTCCTTCCTCTGGGGCCAACGTCCTGACTTTC. Translating gives CASSFGSQGPPSSGANVLTF. The full variable domain, in which reference TRBV13 and TRBJ2-6 provide the parts outside the CDR3, is AAGVIQSPRHLIKEKRETATLKCYPIPRHDTVYWYQQGPGQDPQFLISFYEKMQSDKGSIPDRFSAQQFSDYHSELNMSSLELGDSALYFCASSFGSQGPPSSGANVLTFGAGSRLTVL.

The V and J genes are TRBV27 and TRBJ1-6; 9 nucleotides agree with TRBD1. Trimming cost V 6 bases and J 7 bases; bases outside gene matches: 7. The CDR3 totals 15 residues. Per the germline V gene, CDR1 is MNHEY and CDR2 is SMNVEV (reference sequence). CDR3 bases: TGTGCCAGCAGGGGACAGGGCGGAAGAAATTCACCCCTCCACTTT. Its protein is CASRGQGGRNSPLHF.

The chain recombines TRBV7-8 with TRBJ2-3; a possible D gene is TRBD2 (5 bases). Trimming shortened V by 1 base and J by 6 bases, and 11 bases separated the two germline ends. In germline, CDR1 is SGHVS, CDR2 FQNEAQ. CDR3 size: 14 residues. The CDR3, as DNA: TGTGCCAGCAGCTTAGTTGCGGGCGGGGATACGCAGTATTTT. This translates into CASSLVAGGDTQYF.

The rearrangement links TRBV9 to TRBJ1-1, with D possibly TRBD1 on 5 matching bases. The CDR3 runs 12 residues. Trimming left V 4 bases short and J 10 bases short, with 14 bases between. Germline CDR1 and CDR2: SGDLS and YYNGEE. The DNA for the CDR3 is TGTGCCAGCAGCCCCTTGGAGGGGTTAGCTTTCTTT. This encodes CASSPLEGLAFF.

This clone was counted between two and nine times. This chain connects TRBV4-1 to TRBJ1-2, with TRBD1 matching 7 bases. V lost 0 bases to trimming and J lost 5 bases; unmatched junction nucleotides: 6. CDR3 length equals 15 residues. Germline assignment: CDR1 MGHRA and CDR2 YSYEKL. CDR3 sequence: CASSQDSGTAYGYTF. CDR3 coding DNA: TGCGCCAGCAGCCAAGATTCCGGGACAGCTTATGGCTACACCTTC.

This clone appeared a few times. This chain links TRBV18 with TRBJ1-5, with D perhaps matching TRBD1 (5 bases). Germline CDR1 is KGHSH and CDR2 is LQKENI. Trimming removed 6 bases at V and 3 bases at J, with 15 bases between. CDR3 length equals 15 residues. The DNA for the CDR3 is TGTGCCAGCTCCAACGACCTTGGGGCCAATCAGCCCCAGCATTTT. It encodes CASSNDLGANQPQHF.

Concerning this clone: This sample includes further DNA sequences coding for the same CDR3. The J gene is TRBJ2-7, the V gene TRBV18; tentative D call: TRBD1 (6 bases). V lost 6 bases and J 4 bases, leaving 16 bases between the germline ends. Germline V CDR1 and CDR2: KGHSH, LQKENI. This CDR3 contains 14 residues. The CDR3 nucleotides read TGTGCCAGCTCCCCAGGGCAGGGGCCATACGAGCAGTACGTC. Its protein product is CASSPGQGPYEQYV.

The rearrangement joins TRBV7-8 to TRBJ2-2; D is possibly TRBD1 (5 bases). CDR1 and CDR2 (germline): SGHVS, FQNEAQ. V lost 7 bases, J lost 1 base, and 13 bases lay in between. CDR3 size: 15 residues. The CDR3 region is CASKGQLGNTGELFF. The CDR3 DNA follows: TGTGCCAGCAAAGGACAATTAGGGAACACCGGGGAGCTGTTTTTT. The complete variable domain, with remaining parts taken from reference TRBV7-8 and TRBJ2-2, reads GAGVSQSPRYKVAKRGQDVALRCDPISGHVSLFWYQQALGQGPEFLTYFQNEAQLDKSGLPSDRFFAERPEGSVSTLKIQRTQQEDSAVYLCASKGQLGNTGELFFGEGSRLTVL.

This clone was recorded a few times. This chain links TRBV4-1 with TRBJ1-6, with D tentatively TRBD1 (5 bases). Germline CDR1 reads MGHRA; CDR2 reads YSYEKL. CDR3 size: 17 residues. With 1 base removed from V and 9 bases from J, the gap between germline ends came to 19 bases. The CDR3 region has the DNA TGCGCCAGCAGCCAAGTGGGGGGGGGTCTGAGGGGTTCACCCCTCCACTTT. This encodes CASSQVGGGLRGSPLHF.

The chain couples TRBV4-1 to TRBJ2-3, with no clear D. The germline V gene encodes CDR1 MGHRA and CDR2 YSYEKL. V was shortened by 2 bases and J by 6 bases, with 9 bases between the two germline ends. CDR3 length: 13 residues. Here the CDR3 DNA reads TGCGCCAGCAGCCAACATCCCCCCGATACGCAGTATTTT. This codes for CASSQHPPDTQYF.

The rearrangement joins TRBV18 to TRBJ1-3, with a tentative D call TRBD1 (6 bases). The length of the CDR3 is 13 residues. Germline-derived CDR1 and CDR2 are KGHSH and LQKENI. V lost 6 bases, J lost 9 bases, and 15 bases lay in between. This CDR3 is CASSPDSGGTIYF. The CDR3 bases are TGTGCCAGCTCCCCGGACAGTGGGGGCACCATATATTTT. Together with reference TRBV18 and TRBJ1-3, the CDR3 gives the full variable domain: NAGVMQNPRHLVRRRGQEARLRCSPMKGHSHVYWYRQLPEEGLKFMVYLQKENIIDESGMPKERFSAEFPKEGPSILRIQQVVRGDSAAYFCASSPDSGGTIYFGEGSWLTVV.

The rearrangement joins TRBV9 to TRBJ2-1; 7 bases align to TRBD1. Germline V lookup: CDR1 SGDLS, CDR2 YYNGEE. The CDR3 spans 14 residues. Germline trimming cut 4 bases from V and 4 bases from J; bases unmatched to any gene: 5. The CDR3 reads CASSPRGQYNEQFF. The CDR3 DNA sequence: TGTGCCAGCAGCCCTAGGGGGCAATACAATGAGCAGTTCTTC.

The rearrangement uses TRBV6-1 and TRBJ1-6; weak D call: TRBD1 (6 bases). The CDR3 totals 15 residues. Trimming cost V 6 bases and J 8 bases, with 17 bases left between them. Germline values: CDR1 MNHNS, CDR2 SASEGT. CDR3 nucleotides: TGTGCCAGCAGCCACTCCGGGGCAGGGGATTCACCCCTCCACTTT. It codes for CASSHSGAGDSPLHF.

This chain joins TRBV7-8 and TRBJ1-1; D is unclear. This CDR3 spans 15 amino acids. Trimming stripped 2 bases from V and 1 base from J, with 11 bases between. Germline lookup yields CDR1 SGHVS and CDR2 FQNEAQ. The CDR3 nucleotides read TGTGCCAGCAGCTTACAAGACTACCCGAACACTGAAGCTTTCTTT. This encodes CASSLQDYPNTEAFF. The whole variable domain, filled in from reference TRBV7-8 and TRBJ1-1, reads GAGVSQSPRYKVAKRGQDVALRCDPISGHVSLFWYQQALGQGPEFLTYFQNEAQLDKSGLPSDRFFAERPEGSVSTLKIQRTQQEDSAVYLCASSLQDYPNTEAFFGQGTRLTVV.

This clone appeared a single time. The chain couples TRBV6-1 to TRBJ2-7, with TRBD1 matching over 7 bases. The ends lost 1 base at V and 1 base at J; junction bases unmatched: 1. Germline CDR1 reads MNHNS; CDR2 reads SASEGT. CDR3 length equals 14 residues. The CDR3 DNA reads TGTGCCAGCAGTGAAGTACAGGGGTCCTACGAGCAGTACGTC. This sequence encodes CASSEVQGSYEQYV.

This clone was detected only once. The chain carries TRBV11-2 and TRBJ1-4, with 7 bases lining up with TRBD1. Germline V gives CDR1 SGHAT, CDR2 FQNNGV. V gave up 5 bases and J gave up 7 bases; unmatched junction bases: 7. The length of the CDR3 is 14 residues. CDR3 region: CASSQTGVSEKLFF. CDR3 DNA: TGTGCCAGCAGCCAAACAGGGGTTAGTGAAAAACTGTTTTTT.

The chain has TRBV9 and TRBJ1-2; a possible D gene is TRBD1 (5 bases). The CDR3 contains 14 residues. Trimming pared 4 bases from V and 0 bases from J, leaving 10 bases between. Germline V gives CDR1 SGDLS, CDR2 YYNGEE. Here the CDR3 DNA reads TGTGCCAGCAGCAAAACAGGCTCTAACTATGGCTACACCTTC. Translation gives CASSKTGSNYGYTF.

This sequence joins TRBV5-1 and TRBJ1-1; 7 bases line up with TRBD1. Germline values: CDR1 SGHRS, CDR2 YFSETQ. The CDR3 has 16 residues. V lost 2 bases, J lost 4 bases, and 11 bases stayed unmatched. The CDR3 sequence: CASSFSLRGLSTEAFF. The DNA of the CDR3 is TGCGCCAGCAGCTTCTCCCTCAGGGGGTTAAGCACTGAAGCTTTCTTT.

J is TRBJ2-2 and V is TRBV6-5, with TRBD2 matching over 8 bases. CDR3 length: 16 amino acids. J lost 0 bases, V lost 2 bases, and 2 bases had no gene match. Looked up from germline, CDR1 is MNHEY and CDR2 is SVGAGI. The DNA of the CDR3 is TGTGCCAGCAGTTACCAGGGACTAGCGAACACCGGGGAGCTGTTTTTT. Protein: CASSYQGLANTGELFF.

The V call is TRBV6-1, the J call TRBJ2-7, with D tentatively TRBD1 (6 bases). The CDR3 sequence is 14 residues long. The V and J ends lost 4 bases and 0 bases respectively, with 10 bases between them. Germline CDR1 is MNHNS and CDR2 is SASEGT. CDR3 nucleotide sequence: TGTGCCAGCAGTGCACAGGGCCTCTCCTACGAGCAGTACTTC. It encodes CASSAQGLSYEQYF.

The rearrangement joins TRBV5-5 to TRBJ2-3, with TRBD1 as a possible D gene (6 bases). The ends were cut back, 0 bases at V and 6 bases at J, with 8 bases in the middle. Germline values: CDR1 SGHKS, CDR2 YYEKEE (reference sequence). This CDR3 region has 13 residues. The CDR3 nucleotides are TGTGCCAGCAGCTTGGGGGACACCGATACGCAGTATTTT. It specifies CASSLGDTDTQYF.

V is TRBV18 and J is TRBJ2-2, with 8 bases lining up with TRBD2. Germline V CDR1 and CDR2: KGHSH, LQKENI. The CDR3 extends over 16 amino acids. The trim removed 3 bases at V and 1 base at J, leaving 4 bases unmatched. CDR3 sequence: CASSPFAGGNTGELFF. The DNA of the CDR3 is TGTGCCAGCTCACCCTTCGCGGGGGGGAACACCGGGGAGCTGTTTTTT.

This clone was recorded a few times. This chain uses TRBV6-1 with TRBJ1-5; TRBD1 is a possible D gene (5 bases). V was pared by 4 bases and J by 4 bases, with 17 bases between. Germline lookup yields CDR1 MNHNS and CDR2 SASEGT. This CDR3 has 16 residues. Here the CDR3 reads CASSVEDYRTNQPQHF. CDR3 sequence (DNA): TGTGCCAGCAGTGTGGAGGACTACAGGACGAATCAGCCCCAGCATTTT.

V and J are TRBV2 and TRBJ1-1, with D possibly TRBD1 on 5 matching bases. V dropped 7 bases and J dropped 0 bases, with 9 bases sitting between them. The CDR3 contains 13 residues. CDR1 SNHLY and CDR2 FYNNEI come from the germline V gene. The CDR3 loop reads CASKQGMNTEAFF. CDR3 DNA sequence: TGTGCCAGCAAGCAGGGCATGAACACTGAAGCTTTCTTT.